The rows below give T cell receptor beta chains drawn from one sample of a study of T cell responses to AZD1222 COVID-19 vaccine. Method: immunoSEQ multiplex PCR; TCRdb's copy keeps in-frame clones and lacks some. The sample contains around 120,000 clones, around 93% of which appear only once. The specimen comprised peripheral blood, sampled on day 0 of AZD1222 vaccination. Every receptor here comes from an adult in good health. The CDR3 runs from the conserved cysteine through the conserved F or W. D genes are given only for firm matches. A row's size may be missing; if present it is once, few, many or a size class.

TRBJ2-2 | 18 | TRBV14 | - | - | CASSQPPPRGRGTGELFF | TGTGCCAGCAGCCAACCACCCCCCAGGGGGAGGGGTACCGGGGAGCTGTTTTTT
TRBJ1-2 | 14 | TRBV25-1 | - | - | CASRLSGSSYGYTF | TGTGCCAGCAGGCTTAGCGGTTCGAGCTATGGCTACACCTTC
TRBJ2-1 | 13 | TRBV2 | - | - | CASSGSTENEQFF | TGTGCCAGCAGCGGCTCTACAGAGAATGAGCAGTTCTTC
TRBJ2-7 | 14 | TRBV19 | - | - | CASSTWPGTYEQYF | TGTGCCAGTTCTACCTGGCCAGGGACCTACGAGCAGTACTTC
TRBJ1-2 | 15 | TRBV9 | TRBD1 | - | CASSVGDRGYYGYTF | TGTGCCAGCAGCGTAGGGGACAGGGGTTACTATGGCTACACCTTC
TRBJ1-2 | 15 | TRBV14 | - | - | CASSPGRWGPYGYTF | TGTGCCAGCAGCCCCGGCCGATGGGGCCCCTATGGCTACACCTTC
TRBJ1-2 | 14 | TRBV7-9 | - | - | CASSSPMDSYGYTF | TGTGCCAGCAGCTCCCCGATGGACAGCTATGGCTACACCTTC
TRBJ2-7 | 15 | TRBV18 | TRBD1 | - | CASSRLGQGALEQYF | TGTGCCAGCTCCAGACTGGGACAGGGGGCGCTCGAGCAGTACTTC
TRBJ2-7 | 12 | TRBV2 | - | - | CASSVVGEEQYF | TGTGCCAGCAGTGTGGTTGGGGAAGAGCAGTACTTC
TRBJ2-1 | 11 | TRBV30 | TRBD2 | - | CAWGGGNEQFF | TGTGCCTGGGGCGGGGGCAATGAGCAGTTCTTC
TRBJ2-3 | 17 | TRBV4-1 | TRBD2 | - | CASSQKSSGRIGDTQYF | TGCGCCAGCAGCCAAAAATCTAGCGGGAGGATAGGAGATACGCAGTATTTT
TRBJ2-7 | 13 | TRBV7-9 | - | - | CASLPPWVYEQYF | TGTGCCAGCCTCCCCCCTTGGGTCTACGAGCAGTACTTC
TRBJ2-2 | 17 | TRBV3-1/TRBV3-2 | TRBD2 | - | CASSQHSGRVGTGELFF | TGTGCCAGCAGCCAACATAGCGGGAGGGTAGGCACCGGGGAGCTGTTTTTT
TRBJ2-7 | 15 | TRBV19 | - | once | CASSNIRDTDYEQYF | TGTGCCAGTAGTAACATCCGGGACACAGATTACGAGCAGTACTTC
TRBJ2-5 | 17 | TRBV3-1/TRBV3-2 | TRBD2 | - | CASSQVGTREGLETQYF | TGTGCCAGCAGCCAAGTCGGGACCAGGGAGGGATTAGAGACCCAGTACTTC
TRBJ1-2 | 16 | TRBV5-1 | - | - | CASSLVIGTESYGYTF | TGCGCCAGCAGCTTGGTAATAGGAACAGAGAGCTATGGCTACACCTTC
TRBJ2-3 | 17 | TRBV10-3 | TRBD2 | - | CAISGTASGRALDTQYF | TGTGCCATCAGTGGAACAGCTAGCGGGAGGGCCTTAGATACGCAGTATTTT
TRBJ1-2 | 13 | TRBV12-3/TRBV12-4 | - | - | CASSLGQNYGYTF | TGTGCCAGCAGTTTAGGGCAGAACTATGGCTACACCTTC
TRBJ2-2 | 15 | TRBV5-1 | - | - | CASLRDFSNTGELFF | TGCGCCAGCCTGAGGGACTTTTCGAACACCGGGGAGCTGTTTTTT
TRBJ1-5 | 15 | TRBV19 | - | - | CASSITGPSNQPQHF | TGTGCCAGTAGTATAACAGGGCCTAGCAATCAGCCCCAGCATTTT